This TCR beta chain emerged from a study of cytomegalovirus exposure and HLA in healthy donors. Overall study: Unique TCRs from HLA-typed donors, 70 million to 85 million of them, were held in an early data release.

A remark on this clone: Its matching antigen is unknown.

General study results and limits: Later on, analysis showed that most CMV-associated TCR beta chains appeared to be HLA-restricted. Common viral pathogens seemed, in a later analysis, to connect with several of the most significant clusters.

It was with 60 Vbeta and 13 Jbeta primers that the PCR ran. This table comes from immunoSEQ multiplex PCR, and its TCRdb copy is limited to in-frame clones, with some not included. The data hold approximately 150,000 clones, with under 70% observed a single time. V was pared by 1 base and J by 8 bases, with 28 bases of the junction left unmatched. CDR3 length: 22 amino acids. The germline V gene has CDR1 SGHDN and CDR2 FVKESK. The chain recombines TRBV14 with TRBJ2-1, with 8 bases aligning to TRBD2. The specimen sequenced was PBMCs. The source of this sequence is a woman between 35 and 50 years old in good health and CMV-seropositive. The DNA for the CDR3 is TGTGCCAGCAGCCAAGTCCCTGGGAAGAGGGTCGGTCCGGGACTAGTAAAAGATGAGCAGTTCTTC. Protein product: CASSQVPGKRVGPGLVKDEQFF. The variable domain in full, with the rest retrieved from reference TRBV14 and TRBJ2-1, is EAGVTQFPSHSVIEKGQTVTLRCDPISGHDNLYWYRRVMGKEIKFLLHFVKESKQDESGMPNNRFLAERTGGTYSTLKVQPAELEDSGVYFCASSQVPGKRVGPGLVKDEQFFGPGTRLTVL.